These T cell receptor beta chains were read from a single sample in a study of T cell changes during pregnancy in multiple sclerosis. Here immunoSEQ multiplex PCR was the method, and the copy in TCRdb shows in-frame clones only, minus some. This table holds approximately 40,000 clones, 88% found once. The sequences come from CD4+ T cells from peripheral blood mononuclear cells, collected in the first trimester of pregnancy. Receptors originate from a female donor with multiple sclerosis, enrolled in a pregnancy study. The CDR3 runs from the conserved cysteine through the conserved F or W. A D gene is named only where the DNA matches it firmly. Only part of the rows carry a size: once, few, many, or a class if the clone is expanded.

cdr3_length,v_call,d_call,clone_size,j_call,cdr3_nt,cdr3_aa
13,TRBV15,TRBD2,-,TRBJ2-3,TGTGCCACCGCACTAGCGGGGGTAGATACGCAGTATTTT,CATALAGVDTQYF
15,TRBV5-1,TRBD1,-,TRBJ2-7,TGCGCCAGCAGCTTGGGGGGACAGGGTACCTACGAGCAGTACTTC,CASSLGGQGTYEQYF
14,TRBV15,-,-,TRBJ2-1,TGTGCCACCAGCCCAGGGTTGCCCTACAATGAGCAGTTCTTC,CATSPGLPYNEQFF
15,TRBV28,-,-,TRBJ1-4,TGTGCCAGCAGTTTGAGGGGAGGGCCTCGTGAAAAACTGTTTTTT,CASSLRGGPREKLFF
16,TRBV7-7,-,-,TRBJ2-2,TGTGCCAGCAGCTTATCTTCCCAGGGGGGATCCGGGGAGCTGTTTTTT,CASSLSSQGGSGELFF
13,TRBV7-2,TRBD1,-,TRBJ1-5,TGTGCCAGCAGCTCCGACAGGGATCAGCCCCAGCATTTT,CASSSDRDQPQHF
16,TRBV5-4,TRBD2,-,TRBJ2-1,TGTGCCAGCAGCCAGACGACTAGCGGTTGGAGGAATGAGCAGTTCTTC,CASSQTTSGWRNEQFF
14,TRBV7-4,TRBD2,-,TRBJ2-7,TGTGCCAGCAGCCCGGCACTAGCGTTCTACGAGCAGTACTTC,CASSPALAFYEQYF
14,TRBV6-1,-,-,TRBJ2-3,TGTGCCAGCACCGAGGGGAGGTGGACAGATACGCAGTATTTT,CASTEGRWTDTQYF
14,TRBV5-4,TRBD2,-,TRBJ2-7,TGTGCCAGCAGCTTCCCTAGCGGGAGTAACGAGCAGTACTTC,CASSFPSGSNEQYF
16,TRBV19,-,-,TRBJ2-3,TGTGCCAGTAGTGGGGAGTGGTCCTCTAGCACAGATACGCAGTATTTT,CASSGEWSSSTDTQYF
14,TRBV6-5,-,medium-sized,TRBJ2-7,TGTGCCAGCAGCCCCGGGACTTACTCTTACGAGCAGTACTTC,CASSPGTYSYEQYF
15,TRBV18,TRBD2,-,TRBJ2-1,TGTGCCAGCTCACCAGAGCGGGGGGCCTACAATGAGCAGTTCTTC,CASSPERGAYNEQFF
15,TRBV9,TRBD1,-,TRBJ2-2,TGTGCCAGCAGCGTAGGACCAGGGGGCACCGGGGAGCTGTTTTTT,CASSVGPGGTGELFF
14,TRBV5-1,-,-,TRBJ2-3,TGCGCCAGCAGCTTGGGCGGGAGCACAGATACGCAGTATTTT,CASSLGGSTDTQYF
13,TRBV18,-,-,TRBJ2-7,TGTGCCAGCTCACCGGATCCAGGGTTCGAGCAGTACTTC,CASSPDPGFEQYF